What follows is one T cell receptor beta chain and its context. These data are taken from a study of cytomegalovirus exposure and HLA in healthy donors. TCRdb's copy holds only in-frame clones and misses some; the assay was immunoSEQ multiplex PCR. Of 55,000 to 65,000 clones listed, 90% to 95% were seen once; the top ten hold 5.8%. This CDR3 region has 13 residues. Per germline, CDR1 SGHNT and CDR2 YYREEE (reference sequence). Trimming cost V 0 bases and J 6 bases, with 9 bases left between them. The donors belonged to the roughly 110-subject validation cohort, separate from the roughly 650-subject first cohort.

The clonotype was recovered from a woman aged 18-29 years in good health and CMV-seropositive. The rearrangement joins TRBV5-4 to TRBJ1-2; TRBD1 might be the D (6 bases). Sample: PBMCs. The CDR3 reads CASSLDRDHGYTF. DNA of the CDR3: TGTGCCAGCAGCTTGGACAGGGACCATGGCTACACCTTC.